This entry lists 5 T cell receptor beta chains sequenced from one sample in a study of blood T cell repertoires in COVID-19 (dated by TCRdb to about 2020). Libraries were constructed by the immunoSEQ multiplex PCR assay. TCRdb re-hosts the immuneACCESS table, in-frame sequences only. Its copies lack some clones; in the studies checked, an unresolved V gene accounts for under half of them, and the cause for the rest is not known. The sample includes 140,000 to 150,000 clones, with 75% to 90% observed a single time. The top ten clonotypes cover roughly 8% of the sample. Sequenced material: peripheral blood. The receptors were sampled from a woman aged 60-70 years with COVID-19, enrolled during active disease.

The J gene is TRBJ2-1, the V gene TRBV5-1; 11 bases line up with TRBD2. This CDR3 contains 15 residues. Germline V gene sequence: CDR1 SGHRS, CDR2 YFSETQ. Trimming removed 0 bases from V and 12 bases from J; junction bases left unmatched: 8. CDR3 in amino acids: CASSLVSGGASRQFF. In nucleotides, the CDR3 is TGCGCCAGCAGCTTGGTTAGCGGGGGGGCCTCAAGGCAGTTCTTC.

The chain is built from TRBV11-3 and TRBJ2-1; 8 nucleotides align to TRBD2. Trimming cost V 2 bases and J 4 bases; bases outside gene matches: 4. In germline, CDR1 is SGHNT, CDR2 YENEEA. The CDR3 extends over 15 amino acids. CDR3 in amino acids: CASSLQAGDYNEQFF. The CDR3 coding sequence is TGTGCCAGCAGCTTACAAGCGGGGGATTACAATGAGCAGTTCTTC.

This clone was seen only once. The rearrangement links TRBV15 to TRBJ2-1; TRBD2 matches 7 bases. Losses at the gene ends were 0 bases for V and 7 bases for J; bases not matched to a gene: 3. The CDR3 runs to 14 residues. Per the germline V gene, CDR1 is LNHNV and CDR2 is YYDKDF (reference sequence). CDR3 sequence (DNA): TGTGCCACCAGCAGAGACCCCGGGGGGAATGAGCAGTTCTTC. Its translation: CATSRDPGGNEQFF. The variable domain in full, with the rest retrieved from reference TRBV15 and TRBJ2-1, is DAMVIQNPRYQVTQFGKPVTLSCSQTLNHNVMYWYQQKSSQAPKLLFHYYDKDFNNEADTPDNFQSRRPNTSFCFLDIRSPGLGDTAMYLCATSRDPGGNEQFFGPGTRLTVL.

CDR3 sequence: CASSPRLAGGFYNEQFF. CDR3 bases: TGTGCCAGCTCACCACGGCTAGCGGGGGGGTTTTACAATGAGCAGTTCTTC. The V gene is TRBV18, the J gene TRBJ2-1, with TRBD2 matching 12 bases. This CDR3 spans 17 amino acids. V lost 1 base to trimming and J lost 4 bases; unmatched junction nucleotides: 5. The V gene's germline CDR1 is KGHSH and CDR2 LQKENI. Full variable domain (remainder filled in from reference TRBV18 and TRBJ2-1): NAGVMQNPRHLVRRRGQEARLRCSPMKGHSHVYWYRQLPEEGLKFMVYLQKENIIDESGMPKERFSAEFPKEGPSILRIQQVVRGDSAAYFCASSPRLAGGFYNEQFFGPGTRLTVL.

The rearrangement joins TRBV6-5 to TRBJ2-7; D remains ambiguous. Trimming took 5 bases from V and 0 from J, leaving 11 bases between them. Per the germline V gene, CDR1 is MNHEY and CDR2 is SVGAGI. The CDR3 runs to 14 residues. CDR3 residues: CASSPSTSSYEQYF. The CDR3, as DNA: TGTGCCAGCAGTCCCTCTACGAGCTCCTACGAGCAGTACTTC.